Each of the 18 T cell receptor beta chains below was sequenced from the same sample in a study of shared clonotypes between healthy human individuals. Profiled with immunoSEQ multiplex PCR; TCRdb holds only in-frame clones, not every one. The table includes just over 2,000,000 clones, 85% to 95% detected once. Sequenced sample: naive CD4+ T cells sorted from blood. The subset denotes: CD45RA+ positively selected. These receptors came from a man younger than 35 in good health.

The rearrangement links TRBV2 to TRBJ1-4; D not certain. Trimming removed 6 bases from V and 14 bases from J, with 19 bases in between. Germline V gene sequence: CDR1 SNHLY, CDR2 FYNNEI. This CDR3 is 13 amino acids long. CDR3 loop: CASSETERVVLFF. The DNA for the CDR3 is TGTGCCAGCAGCGAAACTGAGAGGGTCGTCCTGTTTTTT.

The chain combines TRBV10-3 with TRBJ2-2; maybe TRBD2 (5 bases). V shed 5 bases and J shed 5 bases, with 21 bases lying between them. The germline gives CDR1 ENHRY, CDR2 SYGVKD. The CDR3 loop spans 17 amino acids. The CDR3 DNA reads as TGTGCCATCAGTAGTTCTGGGCTAGCCTTGTCAACCGGGGAGCTGTTTTTT. Protein: CAISSSGLALSTGELFF.

The chain employs TRBV6-1 and TRBJ2-4, with 8 bases matching TRBD1. The CDR3 covers 14 residues. J lost 6 bases, V lost 7 bases, and 8 bases had no gene match. Germline V CDR1 and CDR2: MNHNS, SASEGT. The CDR3 DNA reads TGTGCCAGCAAAGAGACAGGGGCGGGAAACATTCAGTACTTC. This sequence encodes CASKETGAGNIQYF.

The CDR3 DNA follows: TGTGCCATCACTACAGAGTATAACTATGGCTACACCTTC. Its protein is CAITTEYNYGYTF. V is TRBV10-3 and J is TRBJ1-2; D remains unclear. V lost 7 bases, J lost 1 base, and 10 bases lay in between. Germline-derived CDR1 and CDR2 are ENHRY and SYGVKD. The CDR3 has 13 amino acids.

This clone was observed once. Other DNA sequences in the sample encode the same CDR3. V is TRBV19 and J is TRBJ2-2, with D perhaps matching TRBD1 (5 bases). The CDR3 loop spans 14 amino acids. Germline assignment: CDR1 LNHDA and CDR2 SQIVND (reference sequence). Deletions cut 3 bases from V and 1 base from J, with 6 bases between. The CDR3 region is CASSITGNTGELFF. In nucleotides, the CDR3 is TGTGCCAGTAGTATCACAGGGAACACCGGGGAGCTGTTTTTT. Drawing the rest from reference TRBV19 and TRBJ2-2, the complete variable domain is DGGITQSPKYLFRKEGQNVTLSCEQNLNHDAMYWYRQDPGQGLRLIYYSQIVNDFQKGDIAEGYSVSREKKESFPLTVTSAQKNPTAFYLCASSITGNTGELFFGEGSRLTVL.

As for this clone: One junction end does not reproduce the germline sequence, and a read error may be involved. V usage is TRBV7-7 and J usage is TRBJ2-7; 8 bases align to TRBD1. Per germline, CDR1 SSHAT and CDR2 FNYEAQ (reference sequence). CDR3 length: 15 residues. The CDR3 DNA is TGTGCTAGCAGCTTAGGGACAGGCGCCTCCTACGAGCAGTACTTC. It is translated as CASSLGTGASYEQYF.

This chain uses TRBV6-6 with TRBJ1-2, with 11 bases fitting TRBD1. Losses at the gene ends were 5 bases for V and 3 bases for J; bases not matched to a gene: 5. CDR1 and CDR2 (germline): MNHNY, SVGAGI (reference sequence). The CDR3 covers 15 residues. In DNA, the CDR3 is TGTGCCAGCAGTCGGGACAGGGGGATGCACTATGGCTACACCTTC. It codes for CASSRDRGMHYGYTF.

The chain links TRBV6-1 to TRBJ2-7, with D possibly TRBD1 on 5 matching bases. Trimming removed 6 bases from V and 4 bases from J, with 16 bases in between. The CDR3 is made up of 14 amino acids. Germline CDR1 is MNHNS and CDR2 is SASEGT. The CDR3 reads CASRRGRDLYEQYF. The CDR3 DNA reads TGTGCCAGCAGGAGAGGCAGGGATTTGTACGAGCAGTACTTC.

V usage is TRBV28 and J usage is TRBJ2-2, with a possible D match to TRBD1 (5 bases). The ends were cut back, 4 bases at V and 7 bases at J, with 7 bases in the middle. The CDR3 is made up of 12 amino acids. Germline assignment: CDR1 MDHEN and CDR2 SYDVKM. The CDR3 nucleotides read TGTGCCAGCAGTTGGGGCATCGGGGAGCTGTTTTTT. Its translation: CASSWGIGELFF.

The rearrangement uses TRBV19 and TRBJ1-2; 7 nucleotides align to TRBD1. The V gene's germline CDR1 is LNHDA and CDR2 SQIVND (reference sequence). The V and J ends lost 5 bases and 4 bases, in that order; junction bases with no gene match: 4. The CDR3 contains 13 residues. The CDR3 coding sequence is TGTGCCAGTAGTGGACAGGTCGGCTATGGCTACACCTTC. Protein product: CASSGQVGYGYTF.

This clone was seen only once. V is TRBV5-8 and J is TRBJ2-2; the D gene is possibly TRBD2 (6 bases). Trimming took off 4 bases at V and 2 bases at J, with 18 bases between the two ends. Germline assignment: CDR1 SGHTS and CDR2 YDEGEE. This CDR3 has 17 amino acids. The CDR3 spells CASSAGRFLSNTGELFF. Written as DNA, the CDR3 is TGTGCCAGCAGCGCGGGACGGTTCCTTTCTAACACCGGGGAGCTGTTTTTT.

This chain joins TRBV16 and TRBJ1-1, with 7 positions matching TRBD1. CDR3 length: 13 residues. Trimming took 1 base from V and 5 from J; bases not matched to a gene: 1. Germline CDR1 reads KGHSY; CDR2 reads FQNENV. The CDR3 region has the DNA TGTGCCAGCAGCCAATACAGGGGTACTGAAGCTTTCTTT. Its protein product is CASSQYRGTEAFF.

The chain links TRBV4-1 to TRBJ2-7; TRBD1 or TRBD2 may be the D gene (5 bases each). V lost 4 bases and J 5 bases, leaving 15 bases between the germline ends. This CDR3 is 14 amino acids long. CDR1 is MGHRA, CDR2 YSYEKL, per germline. CDR3 residues: CASSRVPGADEQYF. DNA of the CDR3: TGCGCCAGCAGCCGAGTTCCCGGGGCGGACGAGCAGTACTTC.

The chain recombines TRBV7-2 with TRBJ1-4; D call uncertain. The germline gives CDR1 SGHTA, CDR2 FQGNSA. The CDR3 contains 15 residues. V dropped 5 bases and J dropped 2 bases, with 12 bases sitting between them. DNA for the CDR3: TGTGCCAGCAGCCCTGGGAGGACTACTAATGAAAAACTGTTTTTT. Translation: CASSPGRTTNEKLFF.

This clone appeared once. This chain uses TRBV7-8 with TRBJ1-1; D remains unclear. The CDR3 covers 14 residues. Germline assignment: CDR1 SGHVS and CDR2 FQNEAQ. Trimming cost V 3 bases and J 11 bases, with 19 bases left between them. In nucleotides, the CDR3 is TGTGCCAGCAGCTTCGAACTGACATCACTCGGGGCTTTCTTT. This sequence encodes CASSFELTSLGAFF.

V gene TRBV28 combines with J gene TRBJ1-5; D is uncertain. The V end lost 6 bases, the J end lost 3 bases, and 15 bases lay between the germline ends. Germline V lookup: CDR1 MDHEN, CDR2 SYDVKM. This CDR3 has 15 residues. The CDR3 reads CASSPLRGSNQPQHF. The CDR3 region has the DNA TGTGCCAGCAGCCCCCTGAGAGGGTCCAATCAGCCCCAGCATTTT.

The chain has TRBV4-1 and TRBJ2-3; D ambiguous. The germline V gene has CDR1 MGHRA and CDR2 YSYEKL. This CDR3 region has 17 residues. Trimming took off 4 bases at V and 4 bases at J, with 21 bases between the two ends. CDR3 sequence: CASSRQSQAPWADTQYF. The CDR3 nucleotides read TGCGCCAGCAGCCGCCAAAGTCAGGCCCCTTGGGCAGATACGCAGTATTTT.

The J gene is TRBJ2-1, the V gene TRBV4-1, with a possible D match to TRBD2 (6 bases). Germline CDR1 reads MGHRA; CDR2 reads YSYEKL. The CDR3 loop spans 13 amino acids. V was trimmed by 5 bases and J by 3 bases, leaving 8 bases between them. The CDR3 DNA reads as TGCGCCAGCAGCTGGGGAGGCTACAATGAGCAGTTCTTC. Translation gives CASSWGGYNEQFF.